This entry features one T cell receptor beta chain sequence. Trimming left V 1 base short and J 2 bases short, with 8 bases between. From germline, CDR1 is LNHDA and CDR2 SQIVND (reference sequence). This CDR3 is 14 amino acids long. This sample was taken from a study of blood T cell repertoires in COVID-19. The overall study: From the United States, Italy and Spain came samples of acute and convalescent COVID-19. T cells, B-cell-depleted T cells, or PBMCs provided the cDNA or gDNA that served as material.

Original analysis: Amplification of reference gene primers provided the estimated nucleated cell counts. The data were produced by immunoSEQ multiplex PCR, yet TCRdb's version contains in-frame clones alone and is incomplete. D and trimming were read from the DNA, whereas the V and J calls and clone size are those reported in that table. The sample has 200,000 to 250,000 clones; around four fifths are singletons. The sequence was obtained from a woman between 55 and 75 years old who had recovered from COVID-19. The chain joins TRBV19 to TRBJ1-2, with D perhaps matching TRBD1 (5 bases). The specimen sequenced was peripheral blood. In DNA, the CDR3 is TGTGCCAGTAGTATAGGCGGGGGGAACTATGGCTACACCTTC. Amino acid sequence: CASSIGGGNYGYTF.